This T cell receptor (beta chain) was documented in a study of T cell changes during pregnancy in multiple sclerosis. Produced via immunoSEQ multiplex PCR; TCRdb's table is partial and in-frame only. The sample lists tens of thousands of clones, 92% seen once, with under 0.85% in the top ten. The germline gives CDR1 LGHNA, CDR2 YSLEER. The V gene end was trimmed by 0 bases and the J gene end by 3 bases; junction bases not matched to a gene: 3. The CDR3 has 15 residues. The J gene is TRBJ2-7, the V gene TRBV4-3; 9 bases map to TRBD1. Specimen: CD4+ T cells from peripheral blood mononuclear cells, collected in the third trimester of pregnancy. This sequence was found in a female donor with multiple sclerosis, enrolled in a pregnancy study. Here the CDR3 reads CASSQEGDRDYEQYF. The CDR3 DNA follows: TGCGCCAGCAGCCAAGAGGGGGACAGGGACTACGAGCAGTACTTC.